The 10 T cell receptor beta chains below were found in one sample sequenced in a study of T cell changes during pregnancy in multiple sclerosis. Here immunoSEQ multiplex PCR was the method, and the copy in TCRdb shows in-frame clones only, minus some. The repertoire holds about 41,000 clones, with almost 95% as singletons. Source: CD8+ T cells from peripheral blood mononuclear cells, taken in the third trimester of pregnancy. These receptors were collected from a female donor with multiple sclerosis, enrolled in a pregnancy study.

The chain carries TRBV12-5 and TRBJ2-1; no reliable D call. The V and J ends lost 5 bases and 4 bases respectively, with 6 bases between them. The CDR3 runs to 12 residues. Looked up from germline, CDR1 is LGHNT and CDR2 is FRNRAP. CDR3 nucleotide sequence: TGTGCTAGTGGTACTATGTACAATGAGCAGTTCTTC. This sequence encodes CASGTMYNEQFF. Drawing the rest from reference TRBV12-5 and TRBJ2-1, the complete variable domain is DARVTQTPRHKVTEMGQEVTMRCQPILGHNTVFWYRQTMMQGLELLAYFRNRAPLDDSGMPKDRFSAEMPDATLATLKIQPSEPRDSAVYFCASGTMYNEQFFGPGTRLTVL.

J is TRBJ1-1 and V is TRBV5-1; tentative D call: TRBD1 (6 bases). Trimming took 2 bases from V and 5 from J, leaving 13 bases between them. In germline, CDR1 is SGHRS, CDR2 YFSETQ. This CDR3 contains 14 residues. In nucleotides, the CDR3 is TGCGCCAGCAGCTTTAACAGGGCGGTAACTGAAGCTTTCTTT. Amino acids: CASSFNRAVTEAFF.

Only one count was recorded for this clone. The chain combines TRBV18 with TRBJ2-7; 12 nucleotides match TRBD1. CDR1 and CDR2 from the germline V gene are KGHSH and LQKENI. V shed 3 bases, J shed 7 bases, and the junction held 4 bases outside the gene matches. The CDR3 is 14 residues long. DNA of the CDR3: TGTGCCAGCTCACCGGGACAGGGGGCCAGAGAGCAGTACTTC. Translating it yields CASSPGQGAREQYF.

The gene calls are TRBV27 and TRBJ2-2, with 9 bases aligning to TRBD2. CDR3 length: 13 amino acids. V shed 8 bases and J 5 bases; nucleotides not matched to a gene: 3. Germline-derived CDR1 and CDR2 are MNHEY and SMNVEV (reference sequence). CDR3 amino acids: CASGLARTGELFF. CDR3 nucleotides: TGTGCCAGCGGACTAGCGAGGACCGGGGAGCTGTTTTTT.

The chain has TRBV6-6 and TRBJ2-7; 7 bases fit TRBD2. The germline V gene encodes CDR1 MNHNY and CDR2 SVGAGI (reference sequence). Unmatched junction bases numbered 11, after V lost 6 bases and J lost 0 bases. This CDR3 has 16 residues. The CDR3: CASSLRGSHISYEQYF. The CDR3 nucleotides are TGTGCCAGCAGCCTGCGGGGGTCCCACATCTCCTACGAGCAGTACTTC.

The V call is TRBV6-6, the J call TRBJ2-7, with 7 positions matching TRBD2. CDR3 size: 15 residues. Unmatched junction bases numbered 13, after V lost 6 bases and J lost 5 bases. The germline gives CDR1 MNHNY, CDR2 SVGAGI (reference sequence). The CDR3 region has the DNA TGTGCCAGCAGCCCCCTAGCGGCAGCCCCCCACGAGCAGTACTTC. Amino acid sequence: CASSPLAAAPHEQYF.

The chain carries TRBV7-9 and TRBJ1-5, with D possibly matching TRBD1 (5 bases). Germline-derived CDR1 and CDR2 are SEHNR and FQNEAQ (reference sequence). The length of the CDR3 is 14 residues. V was shortened by 6 bases and J by 4 bases, with 13 bases between the two germline ends. CDR3 residues: CASRAPGVNQPQHF. The CDR3 DNA sequence: TGTGCCAGCAGGGCTCCGGGGGTAAATCAGCCCCAGCATTTT.

This chain links TRBV10-1 with TRBJ2-7; D might be TRBD2 (5 bases). The V end lost 6 bases, the J end lost 4 bases, and 22 bases lay between the germline ends. The CDR3 contains 16 residues. Germline CDR1 WNHNN, CDR2 SYGVQD (reference sequence). CDR3 DNA sequence: TGCGCCAGCAGACACACACCCTCGGGGTGGGCGTACGAGCAGTACTTC. Encoded protein: CASRHTPSGWAYEQYF.

The chain has TRBV5-1 and TRBJ2-7, with 7 nucleotides matching TRBD2. The CDR3 is 15 amino acids. With V trimmed by 0 bases and J by 4 bases, 7 bases remained unmatched. CDR1 is SGHRS and CDR2 is YFSETQ in the germline V gene. The CDR3 loop reads CASSLALAVTYEQYF. The CDR3 DNA sequence: TGCGCCAGCAGCTTGGCTCTAGCGGTGACTTACGAGCAGTACTTC.

The chain couples TRBV6-5 to TRBJ2-3; no definite D call. CDR1 is MNHEY, CDR2 SVGAGI, per germline. The V gene lost 4 bases and the J gene lost 4 bases, with 12 bases spanning the gap. This CDR3 is 14 amino acids long. In DNA, the CDR3 is TGTGCCAGCAGTTGGCTCCTCCAGGCAGATACGCAGTATTTT. It encodes CASSWLLQADTQYF.